Each of the 14 T cell receptor beta chains below was sequenced from the same sample in a study of cytomegalovirus exposure and HLA in healthy donors (dated by TCRdb to about 2017). The library came from the immunoSEQ multiplex PCR assay. In TCRdb, the immuneACCESS table is reduced to in-frame sequences with V and J assigned. These tables do not hold every clone; where another copy was compared, an unresolved V gene accounts for under half, and the others remain unexplained. The sample contains more than 90,000 clones, roughly 86% of them found a single time. Of the sample, 4% to 6% is held by the ten largest clones. Material for sequencing was PBMCs. The receptors originated from a man in his late teens or twenties in good health and CMV-seronegative.

The rearrangement links TRBV4-2 to TRBJ2-7; D not certain. The CDR3 runs 14 residues. V lost 2 bases, J lost 2 bases, and 10 bases lay in between. Germline V gives CDR1 LGHNA, CDR2 YNFKEQ. The CDR3 is CASSQSRGTYEQYF. CDR3 coding DNA: TGTGCCAGCAGCCAATCTCGCGGAACCTACGAGCAGTACTTC.

The J gene is TRBJ2-7, the V gene TRBV27; TRBD2 aligns across 7 bases. The CDR3 has 16 residues. Germline CDR1 MNHEY, CDR2 SMNVEV (reference sequence). V lost 3 bases to trimming and J lost 2 bases; unmatched junction nucleotides: 10. This CDR3 reads CASSLGGRAGAYEQYF. Written as DNA, the CDR3 is TGTGCCAGCAGTTTGGGGGGAAGGGCGGGGGCCTACGAGCAGTACTTC.

The gene calls are TRBV27 and TRBJ2-7; D ambiguous. The CDR3 runs to 13 residues. Germline V lookup: CDR1 MNHEY, CDR2 SMNVEV (reference sequence). V was shortened by 6 bases and J by 0 bases, with 9 bases between the two germline ends. The CDR3 DNA sequence: TGTGCCAGCAGCCCTTTCAGCTCCTACGAGCAGTACTTC. This sequence encodes CASSPFSSYEQYF.

The rearrangement links TRBV19 to TRBJ1-6; 10 bases agree with TRBD1. V was pared by 5 bases and J by 9 bases, with 7 bases of the junction left unmatched. The CDR3 spans 15 residues. CDR1 and CDR2 from the germline V gene are LNHDA and SQIVND (reference sequence). The CDR3 DNA sequence: TGTGCCAGTAGTGTAGGACAGGGGGTAGGTTCACCCCTCCACTTT. The encoded protein is CASSVGQGVGSPLHF.

This chain uses TRBV30 with TRBJ1-3; D is unresolved. The germline CDR1 and CDR2 sequences are GTSNPN and SVGIG (reference sequence). Deletions cut 0 bases from V and 14 bases from J, with 11 bases between. The CDR3 consists of 11 residues. In nucleotides, the CDR3 is TGTGCCTGGAGTGTAGAGGATCTCCTATATTTT. It specifies CAWSVEDLLYF.

This clone has just one count. The chain carries TRBV5-6 and TRBJ2-1, with D unclear. Germline CDR1 and CDR2: SGHDT and YYEEEE. Trimming removed 4 bases at V and 8 bases at J, with 25 bases between. This CDR3 is built from 17 residues. The CDR3 loop is CASSESVRVKSIYEQFF. The CDR3 DNA sequence: TGTGCCAGCAGCGAAAGTGTCCGGGTGAAATCAATTTATGAGCAGTTCTTC.

The chain employs TRBV7-2 and TRBJ2-5; 7 bases match TRBD2. V was pared by 1 base and J by 5 bases, with 16 bases of the junction left unmatched. CDR1 is SGHTA and CDR2 is FQGNSA in the germline V gene. The CDR3 spans 18 residues. In DNA form, the CDR3 reads TGTGCCAGCAGCTTAGTTTTGGGGGGACCCGGGAGGCGGGAGACCCAGTACTTC. Protein product: CASSLVLGGPGRRETQYF.

The V gene is TRBV7-2, the J gene TRBJ2-4; 9 bases agree with TRBD2. The CDR3 runs 17 residues. Germline trimming cut 5 bases from V and 3 bases from J; bases unmatched to any gene: 11. Germline V gene lookup returns CDR1 SGHTA and CDR2 FQGNSA. The CDR3 DNA reads TGTGCCAGCAGCCTAGGTGGCGGGGGGGCTGACAAAAACATTCAGTACTTC. As protein: CASSLGGGGADKNIQYF.

V gene TRBV2 combines with J gene TRBJ2-7, with a tentative D call TRBD1 (6 bases). Trimming left V 2 bases short and J 0 bases short, with 11 bases between. Germline-derived CDR1 and CDR2 are SNHLY and FYNNEI. This CDR3 is 15 amino acids long. This CDR3 is CASSEQGTSSYEQYF. The CDR3 nucleotides are TGTGCCAGCAGTGAACAGGGGACATCCTCCTACGAGCAGTACTTC. Filled out from reference TRBV2 and TRBJ2-7, the complete variable domain reads EPEVTQTPSHQVTQMGQEVILRCVPISNHLYFYWYRQILGQKVEFLVSFYNNEISEKSEIFDDQFSVERPDGSNFTLKIRSTKLEDSAMYFCASSEQGTSSYEQYFGPGTRLTVT.

This chain connects TRBV18 to TRBJ1-1; D remains ambiguous. Germline V CDR1 and CDR2: KGHSH, LQKENI. This CDR3 contains 15 residues. V dropped 3 bases and J dropped 0 bases, with 11 bases sitting between them. CDR3 DNA sequence: TGTGCCAGCTCACCCCCATCCGGGGTGAACACTGAAGCTTTCTTT. Protein sequence: CASSPPSGVNTEAFF.

The chain recombines TRBV18 with TRBJ1-5; 8 nucleotides match TRBD1. CDR1 is KGHSH, CDR2 LQKENI, per germline. The CDR3 extends over 12 amino acids. With 6 bases clipped from V and 9 bases from J, the junction kept 4 bases outside the gene matches. CDR3 sequence: CASSDREGPQHF. CDR3 nucleotides: TGTGCCAGCTCGGACAGGGAGGGGCCCCAGCATTTT.

The J gene is TRBJ2-2, the V gene TRBV5-6, with TRBD2 identical over 10 bases. The CDR3 sequence is 16 residues long. The V segment lost 1 base and the J segment 4 bases; nucleotides outside the gene matches: 4. Germline lookup yields CDR1 SGHDT and CDR2 YYEEEE. CDR3 loop: CASSLPLAGATGELFF. CDR3 coding DNA: TGTGCCAGCAGCTTGCCCCTAGCGGGAGCCACCGGGGAGCTGTTTTTT. Filled out from reference TRBV5-6 and TRBJ2-2, the complete variable domain reads DAGVTQSPTHLIKTRGQQVTLRCSPKSGHDTVSWYQQALGQGPQFIFQYYEEEERQRGNFPDRFSGHQFPNYSSELNVNALLLGDSALYLCASSLPLAGATGELFFGEGSRLTVL.

The V and J genes are TRBV6-1 and TRBJ1-4; D possibly corresponds to TRBD1 (5 bases). Trimming stripped 6 bases from V and 7 bases from J, with 15 bases between. Germline V CDR1 and CDR2: MNHNS, SASEGT. The length of the CDR3 is 14 residues. Here the CDR3 reads CASRIGRDAEKLFF. CDR3 sequence (DNA): TGTGCCAGCAGGATAGGGAGGGACGCTGAAAAACTGTTTTTT.

The chain joins TRBV7-6 to TRBJ2-3, with 13 positions matching TRBD2. Germline CDR1 SGHVS, CDR2 FNYEAQ. CDR3 length: 16 residues. V shed 5 bases, J shed 6 bases, and the junction held 8 bases outside the gene matches. The CDR3 protein is CASSLRTSGSWDTQYF. In DNA form, the CDR3 reads TGTGCCAGCAGCCTCCGGACTAGCGGGAGTTGGGATACGCAGTATTTT.